The entry below gives a single T cell receptor beta chain sequence along with its context. What it binds is unknown. This specimen comes from a study of blood T cells in healthy people across ages. Study results and caveats: Changes seen in expanded clonotypes were possibly confounded by donor CMV status left unknown.

V dropped 11 bases and J dropped 9 bases, with 23 bases sitting between them. The CDR3 sequence is 14 residues long. Germline V gene sequence: CDR1 MNHEY, CDR2 SVGEGT. Using a J-beta primer mix together with a sample-barcoded 5' primer, a second PCR was run for roughly 6 to 11 cycles. Each cDNA molecule was tagged by a template-switch adaptor that had 12 random nucleotides. Per-sample output comprised a minimum of 2.5 million paired-end reads containing CDR3. TCRdb re-called the 5' RACE reads through MiXCR, storing one row per CDR3 protein. Here the sample spans 1.5 million to 2 million distinct CDR3 sequences, around 48% being singletons. The donors, aged about 6 to 95, were healthy Caucasians from Russia.

The TCR was taken from a woman aged 35 to 49 in good health. The rearrangement joins TRBV6-2 or TRBV6-3 to TRBJ2-1; the D is unclear. The specimen was blood. Here the CDR3 reads CAATLVAGLGEQFF. CDR3 DNA: TGTGCCGCAACCCTAGTGGCTGGATTGGGTGAGCAGTTCTTC.